This is a list of T cell receptor beta chains from one sample in a study of T cells in Graves' hyperthyroidism and ophthalmopathy. TCRdb passed the multiplex PCR reads through MiXCR, listing each CDR3 protein once. The sample lists some 500,000 distinct CDR3 sequences; less than 25% were seen once. Sample: blood. The receptors were sampled from a woman aged 25 to 39 with Graves' ophthalmopathy. Both conserved end residues are part of each CDR3. The order of the fields is clone size, J gene, D gene, V gene, CDR3 protein, CDR3 DNA. A D gene is named only where the DNA matches it firmly. Not all rows give a size; the values are once, few, many and, for expanded clones, a class.

abundance: NA
j_gene: TRBJ1-5
d_gene: TRBD1
v_gene: TRBV6-1
CDR3aa: CASSIKSGTGVQPQHF
CDR3nt: TGTGCCAGCAGTATCAAAAGCGGGACAGGGGTGCAGCCCCAGCATTTT

abundance: NA
j_gene: TRBJ2-7
d_gene: TRBD1
v_gene: TRBV3-1
CDR3aa: CASSQAPDRDYEQYF
CDR3nt: TGTGCCAGCAGCCAAGCCCCCGACAGGGACTACGAGCAGTACTTC

abundance: few
j_gene: TRBJ2-5
d_gene: TRBD1
v_gene: TRBV5-1
CDR3aa: CASSLAPAGGGETQYF
CDR3nt: TGCGCCAGCAGCTTGGCCCCCGCAGGGGGTGGGGAGACCCAGTACTTC

abundance: many
j_gene: TRBJ1-3
d_gene: NA
v_gene: TRBV6-5
CDR3aa: CASSYTEDLNTIYF
CDR3nt: TGTGCCAGCAGTTACACCGAGGACTTAAACACCATATATTTT

abundance: many
j_gene: TRBJ1-3
d_gene: NA
v_gene: TRBV6-2/TRBV6-3
CDR3aa: CASSYSRDTSYSGNTIYF
CDR3nt: TGTGCCAGCAGTTACTCCCGGGACACCTCTTACTCTGGAAACACCATATATTTT

abundance: many
j_gene: TRBJ2-7
d_gene: NA
v_gene: TRBV15
CDR3aa: CATSSDSPYEQYF
CDR3nt: TGTGCCACCAGCAGCGACAGTCCCTACGAGCAGTACTTC

abundance: many
j_gene: TRBJ1-1
d_gene: NA
v_gene: TRBV30
CDR3aa: CAWSVGSTEAFF
CDR3nt: TGTGCCTGGAGTGTGGGCAGCACTGAAGCTTTCTTT

abundance: many
j_gene: TRBJ2-7
d_gene: NA
v_gene: TRBV3-1
CDR3aa: CASSQGPSGIYEQYF
CDR3nt: TGTGCCAGCAGCCAAGGTCCCTCAGGAATCTACGAGCAGTACTTC

abundance: many
j_gene: TRBJ1-1
d_gene: NA
v_gene: TRBV12-5
CDR3aa: CASGTGRSDTEAFF
CDR3nt: TGTGCTAGTGGAACGGGGCGCTCGGACACTGAAGCTTTCTTT

abundance: NA
j_gene: TRBJ2-7
d_gene: NA
v_gene: TRBV27
CDR3aa: CASSLGGVGYEQYF
CDR3nt: TGTGCCAGCAGTTTAGGCGGGGTGGGGTACGAGCAGTACTTC

abundance: many
j_gene: TRBJ1-1
d_gene: TRBD1
v_gene: TRBV6-5
CDR3aa: CASSYLTGARTEAFF
CDR3nt: TGTGCCAGCAGTTACTTGACAGGGGCTAGGACTGAAGCTTTCTTT

abundance: many
j_gene: TRBJ1-2
d_gene: TRBD1
v_gene: TRBV7-9
CDR3aa: CASSTLDRIYGYTF
CDR3nt: TGTGCCAGCAGCACCTTGGACAGGATCTATGGCTACACCTTC

abundance: many
j_gene: TRBJ1-3
d_gene: TRBD1
v_gene: TRBV5-1
CDR3aa: CASSLGGQGLDGNTIYF
CDR3nt: TGCGCCAGCAGCTTGGGGGGACAGGGCCTCGATGGAAACACCATATATTTT

abundance: many
j_gene: TRBJ1-2
d_gene: NA
v_gene: TRBV6-2/TRBV6-3
CDR3aa: CASQTHQGYGYTF
CDR3nt: TGTGCCAGCCAAACCCACCAGGGCTATGGCTACACCTTC

abundance: many
j_gene: TRBJ1-1
d_gene: TRBD1
v_gene: TRBV27
CDR3aa: CASSVQGISTEAFF
CDR3nt: TGTGCCAGCAGTGTACAGGGGATCTCGACTGAAGCTTTCTTT

abundance: many
j_gene: TRBJ2-2
d_gene: TRBD2
v_gene: TRBV5-1
CDR3aa: CASSHSGGATGPTNTGELFF
CDR3nt: TGCGCCAGCAGCCACTCGGGAGGAGCGACGGGCCCGACGAACACCGGGGAGCTGTTTTTT

abundance: many
j_gene: TRBJ2-2
d_gene: NA
v_gene: TRBV20-1
CDR3aa: CSARDGGPHTGELFF
CDR3nt: TGCAGTGCTAGAGACGGGGGGCCCCACACCGGGGAGCTGTTTTTT

abundance: many
j_gene: TRBJ2-5
d_gene: NA
v_gene: TRBV19
CDR3aa: CASSMGSQETQYF
CDR3nt: TGTGCCAGTAGTATGGGCAGCCAAGAGACCCAGTACTTC

abundance: few
j_gene: TRBJ1-2
d_gene: TRBD1
v_gene: TRBV20-1
CDR3aa: CSARIGTGPYGYTF
CDR3nt: TGCAGTGCTAGAATAGGGACAGGACCCTATGGCTACACCTTC

abundance: NA
j_gene: TRBJ2-5
d_gene: NA
v_gene: TRBV6-2/TRBV6-3
CDR3aa: CASSYSVGRAETQYF
CDR3nt: TGTGCCAGCAGTTACTCCGTGGGCAGGGCAGAGACCCAGTACTTC

abundance: few
j_gene: TRBJ1-2
d_gene: TRBD1
v_gene: TRBV30
CDR3aa: CAWRTGDGYGYTF
CDR3nt: TGTGCCTGGAGGACAGGGGATGGCTATGGCTACACCTTC

abundance: few
j_gene: TRBJ1-5
d_gene: TRBD1
v_gene: TRBV2
CDR3aa: CASSKFASGTGAQPQHF
CDR3nt: TGTGCCAGCAGCAAATTTGCCTCCGGGACAGGGGCTCAGCCCCAGCATTTT

abundance: NA
j_gene: TRBJ2-5
d_gene: TRBD2
v_gene: TRBV3-1
CDR3aa: CASSQDRTSGDKETQYF
CDR3nt: TGTGCCAGCAGCCAAGATCGGACTAGCGGGGACAAAGAGACCCAGTACTTC

abundance: few
j_gene: TRBJ1-2
d_gene: NA
v_gene: TRBV12-3/TRBV12-4
CDR3aa: CASSFSPAGGPDNYGYTF
CDR3nt: TGTGCCAGCAGTTTTAGTCCGGCGGGGGGACCGGATAACTATGGCTACACCTTC

abundance: many
j_gene: TRBJ1-1
d_gene: NA
v_gene: TRBV12-3/TRBV12-4
CDR3aa: CASRPPDMNTEAFF
CDR3nt: TGTGCCAGCAGACCCCCAGATATGAACACTGAAGCTTTCTTT

abundance: few
j_gene: TRBJ2-7
d_gene: NA
v_gene: TRBV7-3
CDR3aa: CASSLRDSSEQYF
CDR3nt: TGTGCCAGCAGCCTCCGGGACTCGTCCGAGCAGTACTTC

abundance: many
j_gene: TRBJ1-5
d_gene: NA
v_gene: TRBV19
CDR3aa: CASSMLTTPQHF
CDR3nt: TGTGCCAGTAGTATGTTGACAACGCCCCAGCATTTT

abundance: many
j_gene: TRBJ1-1
d_gene: NA
v_gene: TRBV6-1
CDR3aa: CASSEGRHKNTEAFF
CDR3nt: TGTGCCAGCAGTGAAGGGCGCCATAAGAACACTGAAGCTTTCTTT

abundance: NA
j_gene: TRBJ2-5
d_gene: NA
v_gene: TRBV11-2
CDR3aa: CASSETGYQETQYF
CDR3nt: TGTGCCAGCAGTGAGACCGGGTACCAAGAGACCCAGTACTTC

abundance: many
j_gene: TRBJ1-5
d_gene: NA
v_gene: TRBV19
CDR3aa: CASKIGWGQPQHF
CDR3nt: TGTGCCAGTAAAATTGGGTGGGGTCAGCCCCAGCATTTT

abundance: NA
j_gene: TRBJ2-2
d_gene: TRBD2
v_gene: TRBV20-1
CDR3aa: CSARDRDRTSGSAGELFF
CDR3nt: TGCAGTGCTAGAGATCGAGATAGGACTAGCGGGAGTGCCGGGGAGCTGTTTTTT